The T cell receptor (beta chain) under discussion was sequenced for a study of technical replicates of blood from several donors. CDR3 length: 15 residues. The germline V and J ends were trimmed by 1 base and 4 bases, with 13 bases remaining between them. The V gene's germline CDR1 is SGHAT and CDR2 FQNNGV. Some clones are missing from TCRdb's copy, which holds only in-frame ones; the method was immunoSEQ multiplex PCR. The sample yields 91,000 or so clones, roughly 96% seen once. Sequenced input: T cells isolated from PBMCs. This TCR derives from a human donor in good health. This chain connects TRBV11-2 to TRBJ1-2; the D is unclear. Here the CDR3 reads CASSLGQMVVYGYTF. The CDR3 DNA sequence: TGTGCCAGCAGCTTAGGGCAGATGGTTGTCTATGGCTACACCTTC.